The rows below give T cell receptor beta chains drawn from one sample of a study of Ad26.COV2.S vaccination and SARS-CoV-2 variants. The protocol was immunoSEQ multiplex PCR, while the TCRdb copy is restricted to in-frame clones and leaves out a portion. The sample carries about 420,000 clones, roughly 90% recorded once. Sequencing used peripheral blood, obtained in a trial of Ad26.COV2.S vaccine versus placebo. All receptors derive from a person aged 18 to 65 who received the Ad26.COV2.S COVID-19 vaccine or a placebo. CDR3s include the opening cysteine and the closing phenylalanine or tryptophan. A D gene is named only where the DNA matches it firmly. Clone sizes are given selectively: once, few, many, or a class where the clone is expanded.

J gene	clone size	D gene	V gene	CDR3 protein	CDR3 DNA
TRBJ1-6	NA	NA	TRBV7-2	CASSSGGGRAYNSPLHF	TGTGCCAGCAGCTCTGGGGGAGGTCGAGCCTATAATTCACCCCTCCACTTT
TRBJ2-2	NA	TRBD2	TRBV3-1/TRBV3-2	CASSQWTSGGIPGELFF	TGTGCCAGCAGCCAATGGACTAGCGGGGGGATCCCCGGGGAGCTGTTTTTT
TRBJ1-5	once	NA	TRBV2	CASSPGTSNQPQHF	TGTGCCAGCAGCCCCGGGACAAGCAATCAGCCCCAGCATTTT
TRBJ2-5	NA	NA	TRBV6-2/TRBV6-3	CASSYDRSAQETQYF	TGTGCCAGCAGTTACGACAGATCGGCCCAAGAGACCCAGTACTTC
TRBJ2-3	NA	NA	TRBV27	CASSFGGTYLTDTQYF	TGTGCCAGCAGTTTCGGGGGCACTTACTTAACAGATACGCAGTATTTT
TRBJ1-1	NA	NA	TRBV30	CAWNPRMNTEAFF	TGTGCCTGGAACCCTAGAATGAACACTGAAGCTTTCTTT
TRBJ1-2	NA	TRBD1	TRBV7-2	CASSPDVQGGHGYTF	TGTGCCAGCAGCCCAGACGTACAGGGGGGACATGGCTACACCTTC
TRBJ2-7	NA	TRBD1	TRBV5-5	CASSSFGQVGSEQYF	TGTGCCAGCAGCTCCTTCGGACAGGTCGGTTCGGAGCAGTACTTC
TRBJ1-2	NA	TRBD1	TRBV19	CASSTDRANSGYTF	TGTGCCAGTAGTACGGACAGGGCGAATTCGGGCTACACCTTC
TRBJ1-1	NA	NA	TRBV15	CATSRQRVTEAFF	TGTGCCACCAGCAGGCAGAGGGTCACTGAAGCTTTCTTT
TRBJ2-6	NA	NA	TRBV27	CASSLHAGSGANVLTF	TGTGCCAGCAGTTTACACGCGGGCTCTGGGGCCAACGTCCTGACTTTC
TRBJ2-1	NA	NA	TRBV7-9	CASSSPLGSFFWQFF	NA
TRBJ2-2	NA	TRBD1	TRBV5-6	CASQGASTGELFF	TGTGCCAGCCAGGGGGCGAGCACCGGGGAGCTGTTTTTT
TRBJ1-2	NA	TRBD1	TRBV5-6	CASSLGQGAGGYTF	TGTGCCAGCAGCTTGGGCCAGGGGGCAGGTGGCTACACCTTC
TRBJ1-1	NA	NA	TRBV29-1	CSAPDSQNTEAFF	TGCAGCGCCCCGGACAGCCAAAACACTGAAGCTTTCTTT
TRBJ1-1	NA	NA	TRBV30	CAWSRGEGVNTEAFF	TGTGCCTGGAGCCGCGGGGAGGGAGTGAACACTGAAGCTTTCTTT
TRBJ1-2	NA	NA	TRBV28	CASSPPGPNGYTF	TGTGCCAGCAGCCCACCCGGCCCCAATGGCTACACCTTC
TRBJ2-3	NA	TRBD2	TRBV7-8	CASKRRGGLIPTDTQYF	TGTGCCAGCAAGCGGCGGGGGGGCCTTATTCCCACAGATACGCAGTATTTT
TRBJ2-3	NA	NA	TRBV7-2	CASAPGTTSTDTQYF	TGTGCCAGCGCCCCGGGCACCACTAGCACAGATACGCAGTATTTT
TRBJ2-3	NA	NA	TRBV21-1	CASSKAGGGDTQYF	TGTGCCAGCAGCAAAGCTGGGGGTGGGGATACGCAGTATTTT
TRBJ2-7	NA	NA	TRBV3-1/TRBV3-2	CASSQVSGIYEQYF	TGTGCCAGCAGCCAAGTTTCAGGGATCTACGAGCAGTACTTC
TRBJ2-2	NA	NA	TRBV12-3/TRBV12-4	CASSLLSGELFF	TGTGCCAGCAGTTTACTGTCCGGGGAGCTGTTTTTT
TRBJ2-1	NA	TRBD1	TRBV7-9	CASSLDGDRVENEQFF	TGTGCCAGCAGCTTAGATGGCGACAGGGTCGAGAATGAGCAGTTCTTC
TRBJ2-1	NA	TRBD2	TRBV6-4	CASSPRGGVGEQFF	TGTGCCAGCAGTCCTCGCGGGGGGGTAGGTGAGCAGTTCTTC
TRBJ1-5	NA	NA	TRBV28	CASSLARQPQHF	TGTGCCAGCAGTTTAGCTAGGCAGCCCCAGCATTTT
TRBJ1-5	NA	NA	TRBV28	CASQSRGYSNQPQHF	TGTGCCAGCCAGTCTAGGGGGTATAGCAATCAGCCCCAGCATTTT
TRBJ2-1	NA	NA	TRBV7-9	CASSDGGIGEQFF	TGTGCCAGCAGCGATGGAGGGATAGGTGAGCAGTTCTTC
TRBJ2-3	few	TRBD2	TRBV7-3	CASSQHRGLASTDTQYF	TGTGCCAGCAGCCAACATCGGGGACTAGCGAGCACAGATACGCAGTATTTT
TRBJ2-3	NA	NA	TRBV5-1	CASSLPSTDTQYF	TGCGCCAGCAGCTTACCTAGCACAGATACGCAGTATTTT
TRBJ2-5	NA	NA	TRBV5-4	CASTLDPAAETQYF	TGTGCCAGCACCTTGGACCCTGCGGCGGAGACCCAGTACTTC